The next 18 T cell receptor beta chains were all read from a single sample in a study of T cell clonality in common variable immunodeficiency. Study observations and caveats: In common variable immunodeficiency, TCR beta chains reportedly carried fewer deletions and N-nucleotide insertions.

These receptors lack a known antigen. The repertoire was sequenced with immunoSEQ multiplex PCR; TCRdb's copy has only in-frame clones and lacks some. The record shows roughly 30,000 clones for this sample, with no singletons present. Input material: peripheral blood mononuclear cells. Every receptor here comes from a human donor with common variable immunodeficiency.

A word on this clone: The missing CDR3 end, 3 residues past where the read stops, is filled in from the germline J gene. The chain recombines TRBV19 with TRBJ1-4, with D possibly being TRBD1 (6 bases). The CDR3 spans 14 residues. Germline V gives CDR1 LNHDA, CDR2 SQIVND (reference sequence). Between the trimmed V and J ends, which lost 5 bases and 8 bases, there was a span of 15 bases. The CDR3 region is CASSEDSLWEKLFF. The DNA read from the CDR3 is TGTGCCAGTAGTGAGGACAGTCTCTGGGAAAAA. The variable domain in full, completed from reference TRBV19 and TRBJ1-4, reads DGGITQSPKYLFRKEGQNVTLSCEQNLNHDAMYWYRQDPGQGLRLIYYSQIVNDFQKGDIAEGYSVSREKKESFPLTVTSAQKNPTAFYLCASSEDSLWEKLFFGSGTQLSVL.

Only a few counts were recorded for this clone. The read finishes 3 residues shy of the CDR3 end, and the germline J gene is used to complete it. V and J are TRBV5-1 and TRBJ2-3, with 8 bases aligning to TRBD2. The CDR3 has 17 amino acids. After removal of 0 bases from V and 0 bases from J, the junction contained 6 bases not matched to a gene. The germline gives CDR1 SGHRS, CDR2 YFSETQ. The CDR3 bases that were read are TGCGCCAGCAGCTTGGAACGGGGGGGCTCTAGCACAGATACG. Its translation is CASSLERGGSSTDT. The whole CDR3 region reads CASSLERGGSSTDTQYF.

This clone was counted between two and nine times. The read terminates 3 residues ahead of where the CDR3 ends, so the germline J gene completes it. This chain uses TRBV29-1 with TRBJ2-1; TRBD1 agrees at 9 bases. Trimming took 4 bases from V and 7 from J; bases not matched to a gene: 8. This CDR3 region has 14 residues. Germline-derived CDR1 and CDR2 are SQVTM and ANQGSEA. The CDR3 reads CSVVKGTGFNEQFF. CDR3 DNA (partial): TGCAGCGTTGTGAAGGGGACAGGGTTTAATGAG.

Points on this clone: The read gets to within 3 residues of the CDR3 end, and the germline J gene fills in the rest. V and J are TRBV19 and TRBJ1-4, with D perhaps TRBD1 (5 bases). CDR3 size: 15 residues. Germline V lookup: CDR1 LNHDA, CDR2 SQIVND (reference sequence). V dropped 9 bases and J dropped 2 bases, with 16 bases sitting between them. This chain's CDR3 is CASGTPWGTNEKLFF. The part of the CDR3 DNA that was read is TGTGCCAGCGGGACTCCATGGGGGACTAATGAAAAA. The complete variable domain, with remaining parts taken from reference TRBV19 and TRBJ1-4, reads DGGITQSPKYLFRKEGQNVTLSCEQNLNHDAMYWYRQDPGQGLRLIYYSQIVNDFQKGDIAEGYSVSREKKESFPLTVTSAQKNPTAFYLCASGTPWGTNEKLFFGSGTQLSVL.

Of note for this clone: The CDR3 end is not reached by the read, which stops 3 residues before it; the germline J gene fills it in. The chain joins TRBV18 to TRBJ1-4, with D perhaps matching TRBD1 (5 bases). Germline V gives CDR1 KGHSH, CDR2 LQKENI. V was trimmed by 7 bases and J by 7 bases, leaving 19 bases between them. CDR3 length: 15 residues. The sequenced CDR3 bases are TGTGCCAGCTTGCCGCGGCTGGGGCAGGGTGAAAAA. Its translation is CASLPRLGQGEK. The CDR3 reads in full as CASLPRLGQGEKLFF.

Regarding this clone: The read ends 3 residues early relative to the CDR3; the germline J gene fills the gap. The rearrangement links TRBV19 to TRBJ1-6, with D possibly matching TRBD1 (5 bases). The length of the CDR3 is 12 residues. CDR1 is LNHDA and CDR2 is SQIVND in the germline V gene (reference sequence). Between the trimmed V and J ends, which lost 6 bases and 10 bases, there was a span of 10 bases. The CDR3 region is CASRAGISPLHF. The sequenced part of the CDR3 DNA is TGTGCCAGTAGGGCAGGGATCTCACCC.

In regard to this clone: The read stops 3 residues short of the end of the CDR3; the missing end is completed from the germline J gene. The chain employs TRBV7-3 and TRBJ1-1, with TRBD1 as a possible D gene (5 bases). The CDR3 extends over 14 amino acids. From germline, CDR1 is SGHTA and CDR2 FQGTGA. Trimming shortened V by 3 bases and J by 1 base, and 9 bases separated the two germline ends. The CDR3 bases that were read are TGTGCCAGCAGCTTGACAGACAAGAACACTGAA. Amino acids: CASSLTDKNTE. The full CDR3 sequence reads CASSLTDKNTEAFF.

This clone was seen a few times. The read ends 3 residues shy of where the CDR3 ends; the end is completed using the germline J gene. This chain joins TRBV19 and TRBJ2-5, with 12 bases fitting TRBD2. V lost 1 base, J lost 5 bases, and 2 bases stayed unmatched. CDR3 length: 15 residues. CDR1 is LNHDA, CDR2 SQIVND, per germline (reference sequence). The sequenced part of the CDR3 DNA is TGTGCCAGTAGTATAGGGCTAGCGGGGGGGGAGACC. This encodes CASSIGLAGGET. From start to end, the CDR3 is CASSIGLAGGETQYF.

This clone was counted ten times or more. The CDR3 end falls 3 residues outside the read, so it is completed with the germline J gene. The gene calls are TRBV7-3 and TRBJ2-5; 10 bases align to TRBD1. The trim removed 5 bases at V and 0 bases at J, leaving 3 bases unmatched. This CDR3 comprises 15 residues. Germline CDR1 and CDR2: SGHTA and FQGTGA. CDR3 protein: CASSPDRGNQETQYF. CDR3 bases read: TGTGCCAGCAGCCCGGACAGGGGGAACCAAGAGACC.

This clone showed up many times. The CDR3 end lies 3 residues beyond the end of the read and is filled in from the germline J gene. The chain employs TRBV2 and TRBJ2-3; perhaps TRBD2 as D (5 bases). CDR1 and CDR2 from the germline V gene are SNHLY and FYNNEI. There are 14 residues in the CDR3. Trimming shortened V by 5 bases and J by 3 bases, and 12 bases separated the two germline ends. Partial CDR3 DNA: TGTGCCAGCAGTACTAGATCGTATACAGATACG. Amino acids: CASSTRSYTDT. The full CDR3 sequence reads CASSTRSYTDTQYF. The full variable domain, its missing parts supplied by reference TRBV2 and TRBJ2-3, is EPEVTQTPSHQVTQMGQEVILRCVPISNHLYFYWYRQILGQKVEFLVSFYNNEISEKSEIFDDQFSVERPDGSNFTLKIRSTKLEDSAMYFCASSTRSYTDTQYFGPGTRLTVL.

This clone was seen ten or more times. The sequence runs out 3 residues before the end of the CDR3; the remainder is reconstructed from the germline J gene. This rearrangement joins TRBV18 to TRBJ2-3; possibly TRBD1 or TRBD2 for D (5 bases each). V shed 2 bases and J shed 3 bases, with 15 bases lying between them. Germline loops: CDR1 KGHSH, CDR2 LQKENI. The CDR3 extends over 16 amino acids. The part of the CDR3 DNA that was read is TGTGCCAGCTCACCATGGGGAGCGAGGGGAACAGATACG. Translating gives CASSPWGARGTDT. The entire CDR3 reads CASSPWGARGTDTQYF.

The sample holds many counts of this clone. The read comes to an end 3 residues before the CDR3 does, leaving the germline J gene to fill in the end. This chain joins TRBV12-3 or TRBV12-4 and TRBJ1-5, with D possibly TRBD1 on 5 matching bases. The CDR3 length is 15 residues. The V end lost 1 base, the J end lost 3 bases, and 10 bases lay between the germline ends. Here the CDR3 reads CASSLDQGANQPQHF. CDR3 DNA, as far as it was read: TGTGCCAGCAGTTTAGACCAGGGAGCCAATCAGCCC.

Remarks on this clone: The CDR3 end lies 3 residues beyond the end of the read and is filled in from the germline J gene. Distinct nucleotide sequences in the sample also encode this CDR3. The chain couples TRBV19 to TRBJ2-5; D call uncertain. Trimming pared 1 base from V and 2 bases from J, leaving 17 bases between. CDR3 length equals 17 residues. Looked up from germline, CDR1 is LNHDA and CDR2 is SQIVND (reference sequence). The DNA read from the CDR3 is TGTGCCAGTAGTATAGGCTCCTCGACGGGTGTTCAAGAGACC. It specifies CASSIGSSTGVQET. The full CDR3 sequence reads CASSIGSSTGVQETQYF.

This clone came up many times. The sequence runs out 3 residues before the end of the CDR3; the remainder is reconstructed from the germline J gene. This chain links TRBV13 with TRBJ2-5, with 10 bases lining up with TRBD2. Germline V gene sequence: CDR1 PRHDT, CDR2 FYEKMQ (reference sequence). This CDR3 is 19 amino acids long. V shed 5 bases and J 0 bases; nucleotides not matched to a gene: 15. CDR3 loop: CASSANWGLARGYQETQYF. Partial CDR3 DNA: TGTGCCAGCAGCGCTAACTGGGGACTAGCGCGGGGGTACCAAGAGACC. The whole variable domain, filled in from reference TRBV13 and TRBJ2-5, reads AAGVIQSPRHLIKEKRETATLKCYPIPRHDTVYWYQQGPGQDPQFLISFYEKMQSDKGSIPDRFSAQQFSDYHSELNMSSLELGDSALYFCASSANWGLARGYQETQYFGPGTRLLVL.

The table lists this clone with a few counts. The read comes to an end 3 residues before the CDR3 does, leaving the germline J gene to fill in the end. The chain links TRBV30 to TRBJ1-5; D gene ambiguous. From germline, CDR1 is GTSNPN and CDR2 SVGIG (reference sequence). Trimming removed 3 bases from V and 5 bases from J, with 11 bases in between. The CDR3 is 13 residues long. The CDR3 sequence: CAWSGQADQPQHF. Incomplete CDR3 DNA: TGTGCCTGGAGCGGCCAGGCCGATCAGCCC. Supplemented by reference TRBV30 and TRBJ1-5, the full variable domain reads SQTIHQWPATLVQPVGSPLSLECTVEGTSNPNLYWYRQAAGRGLQLLFYSVGIGQISSEVPQNLSASRPQDRQFILSSKKLLLSDSGFYLCAWSGQADQPQHFGDGTRLSIL.

Of note for this clone: Read data end 3 residues before the CDR3 end; the end is taken from the germline J gene. The chain couples TRBV7-7 to TRBJ2-1, with 9 bases aligning to TRBD1. The CDR3 has 13 amino acids. CDR1 and CDR2 from the germline V gene are SSHAT and FNYEAQ (reference sequence). V gave up 4 bases and J gave up 6 bases; unmatched junction bases: 1. The part of the CDR3 DNA that was read is TGTGCCAGCAGCTCGGGACAGGGCAATGAG. It specifies CASSSGQGNE. The whole CDR3 sequence reads CASSSGQGNEQFF.

Here the CDR3 reads CSARTGGYGYTF. CDR3 bases read: TGCAGTGCTAGGACAGGGGGCTATGGC. V is TRBV20-1 and J is TRBJ1-2; TRBD1 matches at 9 bases. The DNA ends 3 residues before the CDR3 does, and the rest of the CDR3 is filled in from the germline J gene. The germline V gene has CDR1 DFQATT and CDR2 SNEGSKA (reference sequence). There are 12 residues in the CDR3. V was clipped by 3 bases and J by 4 bases; unmatched bases: 0.

In this sample, this clone is medium-sized. CDR3 DNA (partial): TGTGCCACCCAGGACAGGGGCCTAATCTTTAATGAAAAA. This sequence encodes CATQDRGLIFNEK. The full CDR3 is CATQDRGLIFNEKLFF. The V call is TRBV15, the J call TRBJ1-4; 9 positions match TRBD1. The read halts 3 residues ahead of the CDR3 end, with the missing end drawn from the germline J gene. Per the germline V gene, CDR1 is LNHNV and CDR2 is YYDKDF (reference sequence). J was trimmed by 4 bases and V by 8 bases; bases with no gene match: 11. This CDR3 has 16 amino acids.